The 8 T cell receptor beta chains reported below all come from one sample, sequenced in a study of cytomegalovirus exposure and HLA in healthy donors. PCR primers comprised 60 Vbeta and 13 Jbeta primers. Sequencing was performed with immunoSEQ multiplex PCR; in TCRdb, only in-frame clones are kept and a portion is missing. The table records tens of thousands of clones, 60% to 75% of them present only once. The specimen was PBMCs. The receptors here all came from a man aged 40-49 years in good health and CMV-seropositive.

The chain carries TRBV10-3 and TRBJ2-2; 13 positions match TRBD2. Germline V gives CDR1 ENHRY, CDR2 SYGVKD. Trimming took 10 bases from V and 2 from J; bases not matched to a gene: 10. The CDR3 extends over 17 amino acids. In DNA, the CDR3 is TGTGCCACCCCGAGGACTAGCGGGGGCGACAACACCGGGGAGCTGTTTTTT. Protein: CATPRTSGGDNTGELFF.

This chain connects TRBV2 to TRBJ1-2, with D perhaps TRBD1 (5 bases). Trimming shortened V by 3 bases and J by 8 bases, and 19 bases separated the two germline ends. Per germline, CDR1 SNHLY and CDR2 FYNNEI. The CDR3 is 15 residues long. CDR3 sequence reads: CASSEKTGQILGYTF. As DNA, the CDR3 is TGTGCCAGCAGTGAGAAAACAGGACAAATTCTCGGCTACACCTTC.

J is TRBJ2-1 and V is TRBV4-2; a possible D gene is TRBD2 (5 bases). Trimming stripped 8 bases from V and 0 bases from J, with 23 bases between. This CDR3 is built from 18 residues. The germline V gene encodes CDR1 LGHNA and CDR2 YNFKEQ. CDR3 coding DNA: TGTGCCAGCCGCTTCTACCTTGAGTCCGGGATCTCCTACAATGAGCAGTTCTTC. Translating it yields CASRFYLESGISYNEQFF.

The rearrangement links TRBV19 to TRBJ1-4, with D possibly TRBD1 on 6 matching bases. Germline CDR1 reads LNHDA; CDR2 reads SQIVND (reference sequence). CDR3 length equals 15 residues. Trimming removed 3 bases at V and 5 bases at J, with 13 bases between. The CDR3 DNA reads as TGTGCCAGTAGTATTTGGGGGCCGGGGAATGAAAAACTGTTTTTT. Protein product: CASSIWGPGNEKLFF.

The V and J genes are TRBV29-1 and TRBJ2-3, with a weak D call TRBD2 (5 bases). This CDR3 contains 13 residues. Between the trimmed V and J ends, which lost 0 bases and 7 bases, there was a span of 11 bases. Germline CDR1 and CDR2: SQVTM and ANQGSEA. In nucleotides, the CDR3 is TGCAGCGTTGAAGATGGTGAGGGAAATACGCAGTATTTT. Protein sequence: CSVEDGEGNTQYF.

V usage is TRBV13 and J usage is TRBJ2-7; 10 bases fit TRBD1. The junction had 17 bases not matched to a gene; V was cut back by 4 bases and J by 5 bases. The CDR3 loop spans 18 amino acids. The germline V gene encodes CDR1 PRHDT and CDR2 FYEKMQ (reference sequence). CDR3 residues: CASSSARDRGRLRDEQYF. CDR3 DNA sequence: TGTGCCAGCAGCTCGGCCCGGGACAGGGGCCGCCTGCGGGACGAGCAGTACTTC.

This clone turned up a few times. An end of the junction differs from the germline gene, which may be a read error. The V gene is TRBV7-7, the J gene TRBJ2-7, with no clear D. This CDR3 comprises 13 residues. Germline loops: CDR1 SSHAT, CDR2 FNYEAQ (reference sequence). The DNA for the CDR3 is TGTGCTAGCAGCCCTAGTGGCGCCTACGAGCAGTACTTC. The encoded protein is CASSPSGAYEQYF.

The rearrangement uses TRBV7-2 and TRBJ2-1, with TRBD2 as a possible D gene (5 bases). CDR3 length: 13 amino acids. V lost 5 bases to trimming and J lost 5 bases, with 10 bases between them. Germline-derived CDR1 and CDR2 are SGHTA and FQGNSA. The CDR3: CASSTGVDNEQFF. The CDR3 coding sequence is TGTGCCAGCAGCACCGGGGTTGACAATGAGCAGTTCTTC.